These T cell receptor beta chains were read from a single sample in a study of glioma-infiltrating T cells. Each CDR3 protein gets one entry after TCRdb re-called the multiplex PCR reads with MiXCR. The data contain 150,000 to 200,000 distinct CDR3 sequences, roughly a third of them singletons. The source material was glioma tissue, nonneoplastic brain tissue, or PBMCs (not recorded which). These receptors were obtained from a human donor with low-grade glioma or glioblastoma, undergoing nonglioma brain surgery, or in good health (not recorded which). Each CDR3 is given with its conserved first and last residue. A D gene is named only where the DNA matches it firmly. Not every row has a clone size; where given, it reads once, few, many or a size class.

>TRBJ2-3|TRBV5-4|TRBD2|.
CASSLSGSGSGDTQYF
TGTGCCAGCAGCCTCAGCGGGAGCGGCTCGGGAGATACGCAGTATTTT
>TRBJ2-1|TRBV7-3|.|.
CASSLRTGAAQFPYNEQFF
TGTGCCAGCAGCTTAAGGACCGGGGCAGCTCAATTCCCCTACAATGAGCAGTTCTTC
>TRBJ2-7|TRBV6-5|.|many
CASSYSIGGSYEQYF
TGTGCCAGCAGTTACTCGATCGGAGGGTCCTACGAGCAGTACTTC
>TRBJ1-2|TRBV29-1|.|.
CSVVLAGGGLSYGYTF
TGCAGCGTTGTTCTAGCGGGCGGTGGTCTTAGCTATGGCTACACCTTC
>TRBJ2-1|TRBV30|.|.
CAWRQSSYNEQFF
TGTGCCTGGAGGCAGAGCTCCTACAATGAGCAGTTCTTC
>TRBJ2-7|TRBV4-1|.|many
CASSRLPGDSYEQYF
TGCGCCAGCAGCCGACTCCCGGGGGACTCCTACGAGCAGTACTTC
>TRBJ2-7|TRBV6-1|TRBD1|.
CASSGRTGSSYEQHF
TGTGCCAGCAGTGGAAGGACAGGAAGTTCCTACGAGCAGCACTTC
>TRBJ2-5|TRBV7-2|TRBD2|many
CASSLVGGRAGETQYF
TGTGCCAGCAGCTTAGTCGGCGGGAGGGCCGGAGAGACCCAGTACTTC
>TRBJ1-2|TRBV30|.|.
CAWSRTGYGYTF
TGTGCCTGGAGTAGAACTGGATATGGCTACACCTTC
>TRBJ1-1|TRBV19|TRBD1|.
CASSIGGQGAEAFF
TGTGCCAGTAGTATTGGGGGACAGGGGGCTGAAGCTTTCTTT
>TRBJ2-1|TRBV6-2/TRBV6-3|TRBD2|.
CASSQLAGGGNEQFF
TGTGCCAGCAGTCAACTGGCGGGAGGTGGCAATGAGCAGTTCTTC
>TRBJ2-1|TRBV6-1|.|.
CARRPLGEYYNEQFF
TGTGCCAGAAGGCCTCTTGGGGAATACTACAATGAGCAGTTCTTC
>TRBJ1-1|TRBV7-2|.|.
CASSLEIEASF
TGTGCCAGCAGCTTAGAAATAGAAGCTTCCTTT
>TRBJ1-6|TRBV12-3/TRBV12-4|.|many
CASSLISNSPLHF
TGTGCCAGCAGTCTGATATCGAATTCACCCCTCCACTTT
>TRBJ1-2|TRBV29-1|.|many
CSGGTLDGYTF
TGCAGCGGAGGGACATTGGATGGCTACACCTTC
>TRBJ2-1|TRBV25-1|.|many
CASAGGTSTRSYNEQFF
TGTGCCAGTGCCGGAGGTACCAGCACGCGCTCCTACAATGAGCAGTTCTTC
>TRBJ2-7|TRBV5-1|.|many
CASSFYRAYEQYF
TGCGCCAGCAGCTTTTACAGGGCCTACGAGCAGTACTTC
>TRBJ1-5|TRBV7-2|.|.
CASSPLGGNQPQHF
TGTGCCAGCAGCCCTCTGGGCGGGAATCAGCCCCAGCATTTT
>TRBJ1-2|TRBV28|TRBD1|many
CASSLGGNYGYTF
TGTGCCAGCAGCCTAGGGGGCAACTATGGCTACACCTTC
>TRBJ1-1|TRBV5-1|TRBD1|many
CASSARTGPVNTEAFF
TGCGCCAGCAGCGCCCGGACAGGGCCCGTGAACACTGAAGCTTTCTTT
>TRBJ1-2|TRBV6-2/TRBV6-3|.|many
CASFGGYGYTF
TGTGCCAGCTTTGGCGGCTATGGCTACACCTTC
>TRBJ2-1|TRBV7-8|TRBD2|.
CASTDGGGAFTEQFF
TGTGCCAGCACCGACGGGGGGGGCGCCTTTACTGAGCAGTTCTTC
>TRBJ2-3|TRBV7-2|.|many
CASSPPGRTDTQYF
TGTGCCAGCAGCCCCCCGGGGAGAACAGATACGCAGTATTTT
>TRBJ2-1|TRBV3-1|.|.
CASRPPTRRHDNEQFF
TGTGCCAGCAGACCGCCGACTAGACGCCACGACAATGAGCAGTTCTTC
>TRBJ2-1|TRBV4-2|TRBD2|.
CASSQGLGTSGRSSYNEQFF
TGTGCCAGCAGCCAAGGGTTAGGGACTAGCGGGAGGAGCTCCTACAATGAGCAGTTCTTC
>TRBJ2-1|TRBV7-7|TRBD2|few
CASSLFSGRVSYNEQFF
TGTGCTAGCAGCCTTTTTAGCGGGAGAGTCTCCTACAATGAGCAGTTCTTC